A selection of T cell receptor beta chains follows, all from one sample in a study of CD8+CD57+ T cells in acquired aplastic anemia. MiXCR, applied by TCRdb to the reads, yields one record per CDR3 protein. Of roughly 150,000 distinct CDR3 sequences listed, just under 45% are singletons. Sequenced sample: sorted CD4+, CD8+, or CD8+CD57+ T cells (not recorded which) from PBMCs. These receptors were taken from a human donor in good health. The CDR3 runs from the conserved cysteine through the conserved F or W. The order of the fields is clone size, D gene, V gene, CDR3 length, J gene, CDR3 protein, CDR3 DNA. The D gene is left open where the match is weak. Expanded clones get a size class; other rows say once, few or many, or leave the size out.

>many|TRBD1|TRBV7-8|16|TRBJ1-5
CASSSEGAHSNQPQHF
TGTGCCAGCAGCTCCGAGGGGGCACATAGCAATCAGCCCCAGCATTTT
>NA|NA|TRBV9|12|TRBJ2-2
CASTPRTGELFF
TGTGCCAGCACCCCCCGGACAGGGGAGCTGTTTTTT
>NA|TRBD1|TRBV15|16|TRBJ2-3
CATSRVSWDREDTQYF
TGTGCCACCAGCAGAGTCTCCTGGGACAGGGAAGATACGCAGTATTTT
>medium-sized|NA|TRBV4-1|17|TRBJ1-6
CASSPLSHDSYNSPLHF
TGCGCCAGCAGCCCGCTGAGTCACGACTCCTATAATTCACCCCTCCACTTT
>NA|TRBD1|TRBV10-3|15|TRBJ2-5
CAMLDRTGLKETQYF
TGTGCCATGCTTGACCGGACAGGGCTAAAAGAGACCCAGTACTTC
>NA|TRBD1|TRBV5-5|15|TRBJ1-2
CASSLGGSSNYGYTF
TGTGCCAGCAGCTTAGGGGGCTCGTCTAACTATGGCTACACCTTC
>NA|NA|TRBV19|14|TRBJ1-5
CASRWGGAGQPHHF
TGTGCCAGTAGGTGGGGAGGAGCAGGTCAGCCCCATCATTTT
>many|NA|TRBV12-3/TRBV12-4|11|TRBJ2-7
CASSLGYEQYF
TGTGCCAGCAGTTTGGGCTACGAGCAGTACTTC
>NA|NA|TRBV6-1|15|TRBJ1-2
CASTPEGPRGYGYTF
TGTGCCAGCACCCCCGAAGGGCCGAGGGGTTATGGCTACACCTTC
>once|NA|TRBV25-1|11|TRBJ1-1
CASREDAEAFF
TGTGCCAGCAGGGAAGATGCTGAAGCTTTCTTT
>NA|NA|TRBV7-9|14|TRBJ1-1
CASRRAGGAAEAFF
TGTGCCAGCAGACGCGCGGGGGGCGCAGCTGAAGCTTTCTTT
>many|TRBD2|TRBV6-1|16|TRBJ2-7
CASSTSGGRTSYEQYF
TGTGCCAGCTCGACTAGCGGGGGCCGCACTTCCTACGAGCAGTACTTC
>NA|NA|TRBV24-1|13|TRBJ2-2
CATSRTQTGELFF
TGTGCCACCAGTAGGACCCAGACCGGGGAGCTGTTTTTT
>NA|NA|TRBV25-1|12|TRBJ2-3
CASMRGADTQYF
TGTGCCAGCATGAGAGGCGCAGATACGCAGTATTTT
>many|TRBD1|TRBV20-1|13|TRBJ2-5
CSIQTGPQETQYF
TGCAGTATTCAGACAGGGCCCCAAGAGACCCAGTACTTC
>many|TRBD1|TRBV5-5|15|TRBJ1-6
CASSSGDRRNSPLHF
TGTGCCAGCAGCTCCGGGGACAGAAGGAATTCACCCCTCCACTTT
>few|NA|TRBV11-2|16|TRBJ2-3
CASSSRRGPGPDTQYF
TGTGCCAGCAGCTCCCGAAGGGGTCCAGGGCCAGATACGCAGTATTTT
>few|NA|TRBV24-1|13|TRBJ2-3
CATSDRGTDTQYF
TGTGCCACCAGTGATCGGGGCACGGATACGCAGTATTTT
>many|TRBD2|TRBV20-1|14|TRBJ2-7
CSAKKGLAGVVQYF
TGCAGTGCTAAAAAAGGCCTAGCGGGAGTGGTGCAGTACTTC
>once|NA|TRBV27|13|TRBJ2-3
CASSLTRLDTQYF
TGTGCCAGCAGTTTAACGCGTTTAGATACGCAGTATTTT
>NA|NA|TRBV24-1|12|TRBJ1-5
CATSLGIQPQHF
TGTGCCACCAGTTTGGGAATTCAGCCCCAGCATTTT
>NA|TRBD1|TRBV20-1|13|TRBJ1-6
CSASQDRVSPLHF
TGCAGTGCTAGCCAGGACAGGGTCTCACCCCTCCACTTT
>NA|NA|TRBV20-1|15|TRBJ2-5
CSASPRGALQETQYF
TGCAGTGCTAGCCCCAGGGGGGCCCTCCAAGAGACCCAGTACTTC
>NA|TRBD2|TRBV19|15|TRBJ2-1
CASSIVFGRAGEQFF
TGTGCCAGTAGTATAGTATTCGGGAGGGCCGGTGAGCAGTTCTTC
>NA|NA|TRBV7-8|15|TRBJ2-2
CASSQGTGLTGELFF
TGTGCCAGCAGCCAAGGGACTGGTTTAACCGGGGAGCTGTTTTTT
>NA|TRBD1|TRBV10-3|16|TRBJ2-2
CAISTPGQGGTGELFF
TGTGCCATCAGTACCCCGGGACAGGGGGGCACCGGGGAGCTGTTTTTT
>once|NA|TRBV7-9|12|TRBJ2-3
CASSADTDTQYF
TGTGCCAGCAGCGCGGACACAGATACGCAGTATTTT
>many|NA|TRBV20-1|13|TRBJ1-2
CSAGGSINYGYTF
TGCAGTGCGGGGGGGAGTATTAACTATGGCTACACCTTC
>NA|TRBD2|TRBV7-2|17|TRBJ2-3
CASSPQGLAGGKDTQYF
TGTGCCAGCAGTCCCCAGGGACTAGCGGGAGGGAAAGATACGCAGTATTTT
>NA|TRBD1|TRBV6-1|13|TRBJ1-1
CASSTGQDREAFF
TGTGCCAGCAGCACGGGACAGGACCGAGAAGCTTTCTTT
>NA|NA|TRBV15|14|TRBJ2-3
CATSRGEGTDTQYF
TGTGCCACCAGCAGAGGGGAGGGCACAGATACGCAGTATTTT
>NA|TRBD1|TRBV19|15|TRBJ2-1
CASRQGPSSYNEQFF
TGTGCCAGTAGACAGGGGCCGAGCTCCTACAATGAGCAGTTCTTC
>NA|TRBD1|TRBV10-3|16|TRBJ2-5
CAISGPPRQGIETQYF
TGTGCCATTAGTGGACCCCCAAGACAGGGCATAGAGACCCAGTACTTC
>NA|NA|TRBV7-3|15|TRBJ2-7
CASSQLALLTYEQYF
TGTGCCAGCAGCCAACTAGCTTTACTTACCTACGAGCAGTACTTC
>once|NA|TRBV19|14|TRBJ2-7
CASSHPGTTYEQYF
TGTGCCAGTAGCCATCCAGGTACTACCTACGAGCAGTACTTC
>NA|NA|TRBV7-9|12|TRBJ1-1
CASSLGEGGAFF
TGTGCCAGCAGCTTAGGGGAGGGTGGAGCTTTCTTT
>NA|NA|TRBV5-4|12|TRBJ1-1
CAGRYGNTEAFF
TGTGCCGGCCGGTACGGGAACACTGAAGCTTTCTTT
>once|TRBD2|TRBV20-1|19|TRBJ2-6
CSASYMGAGLVSGANVLTF
TGCAGTGCTAGTTATATGGGGGCGGGACTAGTCTCTGGGGCCAACGTCCTGACTTTC
>many|NA|TRBV19|13|TRBJ1-5
CASSRGHDQPQHF
TGTGCCAGTAGTAGAGGCCATGATCAGCCCCAGCATTTT
>many|TRBD1|TRBV6-2/TRBV6-3|14|TRBJ1-2
CASGVQGANYGYTF
TGTGCCAGCGGAGTACAGGGGGCTAACTATGGCTACACCTTC
>few|TRBD1|TRBV10-2|14|TRBJ2-7
CASKGAGTSYEQYF
TGCGCCAGCAAGGGGGCAGGGACCTCCTACGAGCAGTACTTC
>many|NA|TRBV6-1|14|TRBJ1-5
CASSAQTSNQPQHF
TGTGCCAGCAGTGCACAAACTAGCAATCAGCCCCAGCATTTT